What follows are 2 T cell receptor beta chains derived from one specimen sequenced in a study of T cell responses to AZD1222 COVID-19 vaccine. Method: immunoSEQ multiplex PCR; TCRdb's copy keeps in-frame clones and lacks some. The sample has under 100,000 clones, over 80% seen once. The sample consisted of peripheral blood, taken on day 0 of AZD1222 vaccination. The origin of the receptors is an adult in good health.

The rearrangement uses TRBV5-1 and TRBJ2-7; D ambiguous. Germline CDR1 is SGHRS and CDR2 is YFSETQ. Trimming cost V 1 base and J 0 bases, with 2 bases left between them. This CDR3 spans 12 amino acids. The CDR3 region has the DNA TGCGCCAGCAGCTTGACCTCCTACGAGCAGTACTTC. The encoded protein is CASSLTSYEQYF.

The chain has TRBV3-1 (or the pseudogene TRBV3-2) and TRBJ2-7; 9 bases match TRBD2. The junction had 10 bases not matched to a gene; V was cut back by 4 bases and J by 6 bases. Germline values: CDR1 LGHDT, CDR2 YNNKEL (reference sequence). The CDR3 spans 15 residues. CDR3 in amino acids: CASSPRLAVQGEQYF. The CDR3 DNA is TGTGCCAGCAGCCCTCGACTAGCGGTACAGGGCGAGCAGTACTTC.